This TCR beta chain was identified in a study of control samples from healthy donors and cancer patients. Assay used: immunoSEQ multiplex PCR; TCRdb lists only in-frame clones, some missing. The top ten hold roughly 2.6% of the sample, which has under 150,000 clones, about 93% seen once. V shed 3 bases and J 5 bases; nucleotides not matched to a gene: 6. This CDR3 region has 14 residues. Germline V gives CDR1 LGHDT, CDR2 YNNKEL (reference sequence). The sequencing sample was made of blood. The TCR sequence derives from a man aged 25-45 years in good health. J is TRBJ1-1 and V is TRBV3-1 (or the pseudogene TRBV3-2); TRBD1 matches 7 bases. The CDR3 is CASSHPFRGTEAFF. The CDR3 coding sequence is TGTGCCAGCAGCCACCCTTTCAGGGGGACTGAAGCTTTCTTT.